These T cell receptor beta chains were read from a single sample in a study of T-cell reconstitution after alpha-beta-depleted transplantation in children. TCRdb ran MiXCR on the PCR reads and lists one entry per CDR3 protein. The sample lists some 490,000 distinct CDR3 sequences, approximately 12% occurring once. Sequencing was performed on PBMCs from the stem cell graft donor, taken from the stem cell graft. The receptors originated from a human donor who donated a stem cell graft to a child with combined immunodeficiency. Both conserved end residues are part of each CDR3. D genes are given only for firm matches. Some rows have no size entry. The others give once, few or many, or a class for an expanded clone.

V: TRBV9; size: few; J: TRBJ1-4; D: -; CDR3: CASSVAGGEKLFF; DNA: TGTGCCAGCAGCGTAGCCGGGGGTGAAAAACTGTTTTTT
V: TRBV28; size: -; J: TRBJ2-5; D: -; CDR3: CASSLGTDMGYQETQYF; DNA: TGTGCCAGCAGTTTAGGGACGGACATGGGGTACCAAGAGACCCAGTACTTC
V: TRBV5-1; size: -; J: TRBJ1-6; D: -; CDR3: CASSSDSGNSPLHF; DNA: TGCGCCAGCAGCTCGGACAGTGGGAATTCACCCCTCCACTTT
V: TRBV12-3/TRBV12-4; size: many; J: TRBJ2-1; D: -; CDR3: CASSTGPWSRKAGGGDEQFF; DNA: TGTGCCAGTTCAACCGGACCCTGGAGCAGGAAGGCAGGAGGTGGCGATGAGCAGTTCTTC
V: TRBV7-9; size: -; J: TRBJ1-4; D: -; CDR3: CASSAGPGNEKLFF; DNA: TGTGCCAGCAGCGCGGGACCTGGAAATGAAAAACTGTTTTTT
V: TRBV12-3/TRBV12-4; size: many; J: TRBJ2-3; D: TRBD1; CDR3: CASSMTGAPFTDTQYF; DNA: TGTGCCAGCAGCATGACAGGGGCTCCTTTCACAGATACGCAGTATTTT
V: TRBV29-1; size: many; J: TRBJ1-1; D: -; CDR3: CSVDPSRGGQAFF; DNA: TGCAGCGTTGACCCCTCCCGGGGGGGGCAAGCTTTCTTT
V: TRBV5-5; size: -; J: TRBJ2-3; D: -; CDR3: CAADTGTSTSDTQYF; DNA: TGTGCCGCAGACACCGGGACTTCTACATCCGATACGCAGTATTTT
V: TRBV27; size: -; J: TRBJ2-3; D: TRBD2; CDR3: CASSLSTLSGGSSDTQYF; DNA: TGTGCCAGCAGTTTATCGACCCTCAGCGGGGGGTCATCAGATACGCAGTATTTT
V: TRBV12-3/TRBV12-4; size: many; J: TRBJ2-7; D: TRBD1; CDR3: CASSQTRGRRGYEQYF; DNA: TGTGCCAGCAGTCAAACCAGGGGGCGTAGGGGCTACGAGCAGTACTTC
V: TRBV6-1; size: -; J: TRBJ2-7; D: TRBD1; CDR3: CASAPPPGQGTYEQYF; DNA: TGTGCCAGCGCCCCCCCTCCGGGACAGGGGACCTACGAGCAGTACTTC
V: TRBV20-1; size: few; J: TRBJ2-1; D: TRBD2; CDR3: CSAGTSGGSSSYNEQFF; DNA: TGCAGTGCAGGGACTAGCGGGGGGTCAAGCTCCTACAATGAGCAGTTCTTC
V: TRBV7-9; size: few; J: TRBJ2-1; D: TRBD1; CDR3: CASSYATGAFGEQFF; DNA: TGTGCCAGCAGCTATGCAACAGGGGCATTCGGTGAGCAGTTCTTC
V: TRBV27; size: -; J: TRBJ2-5; D: -; CDR3: CASSLLARQETQYF; DNA: TGTGCCAGCAGTTTATTAGCGCGCCAAGAGACCCAGTACTTC
V: TRBV7-9; size: -; J: TRBJ1-3; D: -; CDR3: CASSFEGGNTIYF; DNA: TGTGCCAGCAGCTTCGAGGGTGGAAACACCATATATTTT
V: TRBV18; size: many; J: TRBJ2-7; D: -; CDR3: CASSPLTANEQYF; DNA: TGTGCCAGCTCACCCTTGACAGCAAACGAGCAGTACTTC
V: TRBV7-9; size: many; J: TRBJ2-7; D: -; CDR3: CASTPMGLYEQYF; DNA: TGTGCCAGCACCCCCATGGGTCTGTACGAGCAGTACTTC
V: TRBV10-3; size: -; J: TRBJ2-5; D: TRBD2; CDR3: CAISDDPASAGDEETQYF; DNA: TGTGCCATCAGTGACGACCCGGCGTCGGCGGGGGACGAAGAGACCCAGTACTTC
V: TRBV6-1; size: many; J: TRBJ2-3; D: -; CDR3: CASSPERGWDTQYF; DNA: TGTGCCAGCAGTCCCGAGAGGGGGTGGGATACGCAGTATTTT
V: TRBV5-1; size: many; J: TRBJ2-5; D: -; CDR3: CASSWGHLQETQYF; DNA: TGCGCCAGCAGTTGGGGTCACCTCCAAGAGACCCAGTACTTC
V: TRBV11-1; size: few; J: TRBJ2-7; D: -; CDR3: CASSLEPTNSYEQYF; DNA: TGTGCCAGCAGCTTAGAGCCCACTAACTCCTACGAGCAGTACTTC
V: TRBV29-1; size: many; J: TRBJ2-2; D: -; CDR3: CSVAGPNPNTGELFF; DNA: TGCAGCGTCGCCGGACCGAACCCGAACACCGGGGAGCTGTTTTTT
V: TRBV11-2; size: -; J: TRBJ1-1; D: TRBD1; CDR3: CASSLGIPDRASNTEAFF; DNA: TGTGCCAGCAGCCTAGGGATACCGGACAGGGCATCGAACACTGAAGCTTTCTTT
V: TRBV7-7; size: few; J: TRBJ2-3; D: -; CDR3: CASSSRGGATDTQYF; DNA: TGTGCTAGCTCATCCAGGGGAGGGGCCACAGATACGCAGTATTTT
V: TRBV6-2/TRBV6-3; size: -; J: TRBJ2-1; D: -; CDR3: CASRREGTYNEQFF; DNA: TGTGCCAGCAGGAGGGAGGGGACATACAATGAGCAGTTCTTC
V: TRBV29-1; size: -; J: TRBJ2-1; D: TRBD2; CDR3: CSGSTSESYNEQFF; DNA: TGCAGCGGAAGTACTAGCGAATCCTACAATGAGCAGTTCTTC
V: TRBV20-1; size: -; J: TRBJ2-7; D: TRBD1; CDR3: CSASGIPGTGGYEQYF; DNA: TGCAGTGCTTCCGGGATCCCGGGGACAGGGGGGTACGAGCAGTACTTC
V: TRBV7-3; size: once; J: TRBJ2-7; D: TRBD2; CDR3: CASSPSGGFGYEQYF; DNA: TGTGCCAGCAGCCCCTCGGGGGGGTTCGGGTACGAGCAGTACTTC
V: TRBV12-3/TRBV12-4; size: many; J: TRBJ2-4; D: TRBD1; CDR3: CASSPRTGLGVNIQYF; DNA: TGTGCCAGCAGTCCACGGACAGGGCTGGGGGTAAACATTCAGTACTTC
V: TRBV5-5; size: few; J: TRBJ2-7; D: -; CDR3: CASSLDGLALEQYF; DNA: TGTGCCAGCAGCTTGGACGGTCTAGCGCTCGAGCAGTACTTC
V: TRBV20-1; size: -; J: TRBJ1-6; D: -; CDR3: CSAKDSESSYNSPLHF; DNA: TGCAGTGCTAAGGACAGCGAAAGCTCCTATAATTCACCCCTCCACTTT
V: TRBV20-1; size: -; J: TRBJ2-7; D: TRBD1; CDR3: CSARDFSGQGYYEQYF; DNA: TGCAGTGCTAGAGATTTTTCGGGACAGGGTTACTACGAGCAGTACTTC
V: TRBV12-3/TRBV12-4; size: many; J: TRBJ2-7; D: TRBD2; CDR3: CASTSAGGEQYF; DNA: TGTGCCAGCACCTCGGCGGGGGGTGAGCAGTACTTC
V: TRBV7-8; size: -; J: TRBJ2-3; D: TRBD2; CDR3: CASSPTSGGLDTQYF; DNA: TGTGCCAGCAGCCCCACTAGCGGGGGACTAGATACGCAGTATTTT
V: TRBV6-2/TRBV6-3; size: -; J: TRBJ2-3; D: TRBD2; CDR3: CASSPLAGDTQYF; DNA: TGTGCCAGCAGTCCCCTAGCGGGAGATACGCAGTATTTT
V: TRBV5-1; size: many; J: TRBJ2-2; D: TRBD1; CDR3: CASSLGTGGEFRELFF; DNA: TGCGCCAGCAGCTTGGGGACAGGGGGCGAATTTCGGGAGCTGTTTTTT
V: TRBV24-1; size: -; J: TRBJ2-3; D: -; CDR3: CATSVAYREGKDTQYF; DNA: TGTGCCACCAGTGTCGCCTACAGGGAAGGGAAAGATACGCAGTATTTT
V: TRBV29-1; size: once; J: TRBJ1-2; D: TRBD1; CDR3: CSVEDRGRLSNYGYTF; DNA: TGCAGCGTTGAAGACAGGGGGCGCCTTTCTAACTATGGCTACACCTTC
V: TRBV12-3/TRBV12-4; size: few; J: TRBJ1-1; D: TRBD1; CDR3: CASSLTGGVSTEAFF; DNA: TGTGCCAGCAGCCTGACAGGGGGCGTAAGCACTGAAGCTTTCTTT
V: TRBV12-3/TRBV12-4; size: many; J: TRBJ2-3; D: -; CDR3: CASSLEGDLTDTQYF; DNA: TGTGCCAGCAGTTTAGAGGGGGACCTCACAGATACGCAGTATTTT
V: TRBV24-1; size: many; J: TRBJ2-1; D: -; CDR3: CATSTGNYNEQFF; DNA: TGTGCCACCAGTACGGGGAATTACAATGAGCAGTTCTTC
V: TRBV20-1; size: -; J: TRBJ1-4; D: -; CDR3: CSASREKLFF; DNA: TGCAGTGCTAGCCGGGAAAAACTGTTTTTT
V: TRBV10-3; size: -; J: TRBJ2-7; D: TRBD1; CDR3: CAISGGTVQGNEQYF; DNA: TGTGCCATCAGTGGTGGGACAGTCCAGGGAAACGAGCAGTACTTC
V: TRBV4-3; size: few; J: TRBJ2-2; D: -; CDR3: CASSQGTLGTGELFF; DNA: TGCGCCAGCAGCCAAGGGACCCTGGGGACCGGGGAGCTGTTTTTT
V: TRBV2; size: many; J: TRBJ2-7; D: -; CDR3: CASRQGSNSYEQYF; DNA: TGTGCCAGCAGGCAGGGGTCCAACTCCTACGAGCAGTACTTC
V: TRBV12-3/TRBV12-4; size: many; J: TRBJ1-6; D: -; CDR3: CASSFGDNSPLHF; DNA: TGTGCCAGCAGTTTTGGTGATAATTCACCCCTCCACTTT
V: TRBV21-1; size: few; J: TRBJ1-5; D: -; CDR3: CASSWDGGLNQPQHF; DNA: TGTGCCAGCAGCTGGGACGGGGGCTTGAATCAGCCCCAGCATTTT
V: TRBV27; size: -; J: TRBJ2-3; D: -; CDR3: CASSLYYGHTQYF; DNA: TGTGCCAGCAGTTTATACTATGGTCATACGCAGTATTTT
V: TRBV5-1; size: many; J: TRBJ2-7; D: -; CDR3: CGTASYEQYF; DNA: TGCGGAACGGCTTCCTACGAGCAGTACTTC
V: TRBV9; size: -; J: TRBJ2-2; D: TRBD2; CDR3: CASSGSGRDTGELFF; DNA: TGTGCCAGCAGCGGTAGCGGGAGGGACACCGGGGAGCTGTTTTTT
V: TRBV28; size: many; J: TRBJ2-3; D: -; CDR3: CAIETPSTDTQYF; DNA: TGTGCCATAGAGACCCCTAGCACAGATACGCAGTATTTT
V: TRBV12-3/TRBV12-4; size: -; J: TRBJ2-7; D: -; CDR3: CASSPGTLPTYEQYF; DNA: TGTGCCAGCAGTCCCGGGACTTTACCAACCTACGAGCAGTACTTC
V: TRBV9; size: many; J: TRBJ2-2; D: TRBD1; CDR3: CASSVVAGQGTGELFF; DNA: TGTGCCAGCAGCGTAGTAGCGGGACAGGGGACCGGGGAGCTGTTTTTT
V: TRBV12-3/TRBV12-4; size: few; J: TRBJ2-7; D: -; CDR3: CASSNGYEQYF; DNA: TGTGCCAGCAGCAATGGCTACGAGCAGTACTTC
V: TRBV6-2/TRBV6-3; size: many; J: TRBJ2-2; D: TRBD2; CDR3: CASSFPRLARSSGELFF; DNA: TGTGCCAGCAGTTTTCCCCGACTAGCGCGGTCATCCGGGGAGCTGTTTTTT
V: TRBV12-3/TRBV12-4; size: -; J: TRBJ2-7; D: -; CDR3: CASSLGPSGSLYEQYF; DNA: TGTGCCAGCAGTTTGGGTCCATCCGGCAGCTTATACGAGCAGTACTTC
V: TRBV5-1; size: many; J: TRBJ2-7; D: -; CDR3: CASSLVGPNEQYF; DNA: TGCGCCAGCAGCTTGGTAGGGCCCAACGAGCAGTACTTC